This T cell receptor (beta chain) was sequenced for a study of cytomegalovirus exposure and HLA in healthy donors. Data came from immunoSEQ multiplex PCR; TCRdb stores just in-frame clones and leaves some out. Of 150,000 to 200,000 clones detected, roughly nine tenths appear once; the ten largest clones hold 4% to 5%. Trimming at V came to 11 bases and at J to 3 bases, leaving 3 bases not matched to a gene. CDR1 is SEHNR and CDR2 is FQNEAQ in the germline V gene (reference sequence). This CDR3 comprises 11 residues. The clonotype was recovered from a man between 18 and 35 years old in good health and CMV-seropositive. V and J are TRBV7-9 and TRBJ2-7; 8 bases map to TRBD1. Sequencing was carried out using PBMCs. CDR3 loop: CAGGQVYEQYF. For the CDR3, the DNA is TGTGCCGGGGGACAGGTCTACGAGCAGTACTTC.